The 32 T cell receptor beta chains given below trace back to one sample, sequenced in a study of shared clonotypes between healthy human individuals. Method: immunoSEQ multiplex PCR; TCRdb's copy keeps in-frame clones and lacks some. The sample carries some 2.4 million clones, approximately 94% recorded once. Sample: naive CD4+ T cells from PBMCs. Subset denoted: CD45RA+ positively selected. The origin of the receptors is a man younger than 35 in good health. Some clones in this sample may be carry-over from other donors' samples.

Comment on this clone: Within the sample, other DNA sequences also encode this same CDR3. The chain recombines TRBV2 with TRBJ2-5; TRBD1 matches at 7 bases. Germline V gene data show CDR1 as SNHLY and CDR2 as FYNNEI. The V and J ends lost 7 bases and 5 bases, in that order; junction bases with no gene match: 1. This CDR3 region has 11 residues. The CDR3 DNA reads as TGTGCCAGCAACAGGGGTGAGACCCAGTACTTC. This encodes CASNRGETQYF.

The J gene is TRBJ1-3, the V gene TRBV15; the D is unclear. Germline CDR1 is LNHNV and CDR2 is YYDKDF (reference sequence). This CDR3 has 14 amino acids. The ends were cut back, 1 base at V and 4 bases at J, with 8 bases in the middle. CDR3 nucleotide sequence: TGTGCCACCAGCAGAGGTGGTACAGGAAACACCATATATTTT. This gives the protein CATSRGGTGNTIYF.

The gene calls are TRBV19 and TRBJ1-3; a possible D gene is TRBD1 (6 bases). Deletions cut 7 bases from V and 0 bases from J, with 10 bases between. The V gene's germline CDR1 is LNHDA and CDR2 SQIVND (reference sequence). The CDR3 runs to 14 residues. CDR3 DNA: TGTGCCAGTATTGGGACAAACTCTGGAAACACCATATATTTT. Its protein is CASIGTNSGNTIYF. Variable domain in full (rest from reference TRBV19 and TRBJ1-3): DGGITQSPKYLFRKEGQNVTLSCEQNLNHDAMYWYRQDPGQGLRLIYYSQIVNDFQKGDIAEGYSVSREKKESFPLTVTSAQKNPTAFYLCASIGTNSGNTIYFGEGSWLTVV.

The chain is built from TRBV27 and TRBJ1-5; D gene ambiguous. CDR3 length: 17 residues. Trimming removed 3 bases from V and 0 bases from J, with 15 bases in between. Per the germline V gene, CDR1 is MNHEY and CDR2 is SMNVEV (reference sequence). The CDR3 sequence is CASSFSPPQYSNQPQHF. Written as DNA, the CDR3 is TGTGCCAGCAGTTTTTCGCCCCCCCAGTATAGCAATCAGCCCCAGCATTTT.

This sequence joins TRBV19 and TRBJ2-1; D is perhaps TRBD2 (5 bases). The CDR3 loop spans 18 amino acids. Germline V gives CDR1 LNHDA, CDR2 SQIVND (reference sequence). The V end lost 2 bases, the J end lost 7 bases, and 24 bases lay between the germline ends. The CDR3, as DNA: TGTGCCAGTAGTATATCTAGTTCCGGGAAATGGTCTGAGAATGAGCAGTTCTTC. Protein product: CASSISSSGKWSENEQFF.

V and J are TRBV27 and TRBJ2-7; possibly TRBD1 or TRBD2 for D (5 bases each). The V end lost 1 base, the J end lost 2 bases, and 9 bases lay between the germline ends. Per the germline V gene, CDR1 is MNHEY and CDR2 is SMNVEV (reference sequence). The CDR3 totals 14 residues. CDR3 sequence (DNA): TGTGCCAGCAGTTTATTGGGACGGACCTACGAGCAGTACTTC. Translated, it gives CASSLLGRTYEQYF.

V is TRBV29-1 and J is TRBJ2-2; 13 bases fit TRBD2. V lost 6 bases and J lost 5; bases outside the gene matches: 6. Germline V CDR1 and CDR2: SQVTM, ANQGSEA. The CDR3 sequence is 15 residues long. The CDR3 sequence is CSVGLAGVGTGELFF. CDR3 sequence (DNA): TGCAGCGTAGGACTAGCGGGAGTTGGGACCGGGGAGCTGTTTTTT.

V is TRBV7-2 and J is TRBJ1-5, with no clear D. Germline CDR1 and CDR2: SGHTA and FQGNSA. Trimming removed 5 bases from V and 7 bases from J, with 9 bases in between. The CDR3 sequence is 12 residues long. The CDR3 here is CASSAGVQPQHF. The DNA for the CDR3 is TGTGCCAGCAGCGCGGGAGTACAGCCCCAGCATTTT.

The chain has TRBV14 and TRBJ2-3; either TRBD1 or TRBD2 may fit D (6 bases each). This CDR3 has 18 residues. Per the germline V gene, CDR1 is SGHDN and CDR2 is FVKESK. V gave up 4 bases and J gave up 2 bases, with 22 bases separating them. The chain's CDR3 is CASSPIRGGLGNTDTQYF. CDR3 in DNA: TGTGCCAGCAGCCCGATCCGAGGGGGACTGGGGAACACAGATACGCAGTATTTT.

Of note for this clone: The same CDR3 also results from other DNA sequences found in this sample. The V and J genes are TRBV6-5 and TRBJ2-7; D is undetermined. Per germline, CDR1 MNHEY and CDR2 SVGAGI. The CDR3 runs 11 residues. Between the trimmed V and J ends, which lost 2 bases and 6 bases, there was a span of 5 bases. The CDR3 sequence is CASSYLSEQYF. The CDR3 DNA follows: TGTGCCAGCAGTTACCTCAGCGAGCAGTACTTC.

The gene calls are TRBV9 and TRBJ2-3; D may be TRBD1 or TRBD2 (5 bases each). Germline lookup yields CDR1 SGDLS and CDR2 YYNGEE. V shed 0 bases and J shed 6 bases, with 14 bases lying between them. This CDR3 is built from 15 residues. The CDR3 DNA is TGTGCCAGCAGCGTAGGTCGGGACCGTGGGGATACGCAGTATTTT. This sequence encodes CASSVGRDRGDTQYF.

The V gene is TRBV5-1, the J gene TRBJ1-4; 7 bases line up with TRBD1. The CDR3 covers 17 residues. The junction had 5 bases not matched to a gene; V was cut back by 0 bases and J by 0 bases. Germline CDR1 reads SGHRS; CDR2 reads YFSETQ. The DNA for the CDR3 is TGCGCCAGCAGCTTGGAGGACAGGACTGCAACTAATGAAAAACTGTTTTTT. Translating it yields CASSLEDRTATNEKLFF.

V is TRBV5-4 and J is TRBJ2-7; 13 nucleotides agree with TRBD2. The germline CDR1 and CDR2 sequences are SGHNT and YYREEE (reference sequence). This CDR3 has 17 residues. Trimming took 4 bases from V and 7 from J; bases not matched to a gene: 14. The DNA of the CDR3 is TGTGCCAGCAGCCCGGGACTAGCGGGGACCGGAGATCGGGAGCAGTACTTC. Translation: CASSPGLAGTGDREQYF.

This chain joins TRBV6-5 and TRBJ1-1; the D is unclear. This CDR3 contains 13 residues. The germline CDR1 and CDR2 sequences are MNHEY and SVGAGI. V was clipped by 2 bases and J by 7 bases, with 11 bases between them. This CDR3 reads CASSYLPEGEAFF. CDR3 in DNA: TGTGCCAGCAGTTACCTCCCAGAGGGTGAAGCTTTCTTT.

This clone came up once. The chain employs TRBV5-1 and TRBJ1-2; 8 bases are a match to TRBD1. Germline V gives CDR1 SGHRS, CDR2 YFSETQ. The CDR3 contains 14 residues. With V trimmed by 2 bases and J by 7 bases, 7 bases remained unmatched. CDR3 in DNA: TGCGCCAGCAGCTTCGACGACAGGGGTCGTGGCTACACCTTC. Encoded protein: CASSFDDRGRGYTF.

The rearrangement joins TRBV27 to TRBJ2-5; D remains unclear. V was pared by 1 base and J by 2 bases, with 8 bases between. Germline loops: CDR1 MNHEY, CDR2 SMNVEV (reference sequence). This CDR3 comprises 14 residues. The CDR3 nucleotides are TGTGCCAGCAGTTTATTCGGACCTCAAGAGACCCAGTACTTC. Its translation is CASSLFGPQETQYF.

This sequence joins TRBV19 and TRBJ1-2, with D possibly TRBD1 on 5 matching bases. Germline V lookup: CDR1 LNHDA, CDR2 SQIVND (reference sequence). The CDR3 sequence is 14 residues long. V gave up 2 bases and J gave up 2 bases, with 9 bases separating them. DNA of the CDR3: TGTGCCAGTAGTATAACGGGGGAAAACTATGGCTACACCTTC. Amino acids: CASSITGENYGYTF.

The chain has TRBV9 and TRBJ1-3; D remains ambiguous. The CDR3 is 16 residues long. CDR1 and CDR2 (germline): SGDLS, YYNGEE. The ends were cut back, 0 bases at V and 0 bases at J, with 10 bases in the middle. CDR3 in DNA: TGTGCCAGCAGCGTAGGACTCCAGACCTCTGGAAACACCATATATTTT. Translating it yields CASSVGLQTSGNTIYF.

The chain carries TRBV6-6 and TRBJ2-3; 11 bases fit TRBD1. In germline, CDR1 is MNHNY, CDR2 SVGAGI (reference sequence). Trimming at V came to 7 bases and at J to 0 bases, leaving 6 bases not matched to a gene. The CDR3 is 16 amino acids. CDR3 loop: CASTNRDRGSTDTQYF. Here the CDR3 DNA reads TGTGCCAGCACCAACCGGGACAGGGGGAGCACAGATACGCAGTATTTT.

V usage is TRBV7-8 and J usage is TRBJ2-7, with D uncertain. Germline assignment: CDR1 SGHVS and CDR2 FQNEAQ. The CDR3 consists of 12 residues. Trimming took off 5 bases at V and 7 bases at J, with 12 bases between the two ends. The CDR3 region is CASSLPLQEQYF. The CDR3 nucleotides read TGTGCCAGCAGCCTACCTTTGCAGGAGCAGTACTTC. The full variable domain, its missing parts supplied by reference TRBV7-8 and TRBJ2-7, is GAGVSQSPRYKVAKRGQDVALRCDPISGHVSLFWYQQALGQGPEFLTYFQNEAQLDKSGLPSDRFFAERPEGSVSTLKIQRTQQEDSAVYLCASSLPLQEQYFGPGTRLTVT.

This rearrangement joins TRBV30 to TRBJ1-4; D ambiguous. The CDR3 covers 14 residues. Trimming shortened V by 0 bases and J by 1 base, and 6 bases separated the two germline ends. Germline values: CDR1 GTSNPN, CDR2 SVGIG (reference sequence). CDR3 sequence reads: CAWSVTVTNEKLFF. In nucleotides, the CDR3 is TGTGCCTGGAGTGTTACAGTAACTAATGAAAAACTGTTTTTT.

This clone occurred once. The V gene is TRBV7-8, the J gene TRBJ2-3, with 11 positions matching TRBD1. Per germline, CDR1 SGHVS and CDR2 FQNEAQ. The V gene end was trimmed by 5 bases and the J gene end by 5 bases; junction bases not matched to a gene: 9. The CDR3 extends over 16 amino acids. DNA for the CDR3: TGTGCCAGCAGCGGGACAGGGGGTTTGCGTGGAGATACGCAGTATTTT. Its translation: CASSGTGGLRGDTQYF. Using reference TRBV7-8 and TRBJ2-3 for the parts outside the CDR3, the full variable domain is GAGVSQSPRYKVAKRGQDVALRCDPISGHVSLFWYQQALGQGPEFLTYFQNEAQLDKSGLPSDRFFAERPEGSVSTLKIQRTQQEDSAVYLCASSGTGGLRGDTQYFGPGTRLTVL.

This clone was counted once. V gene TRBV5-1 combines with J gene TRBJ2-6; the D gene could be TRBD1 or TRBD2 (5 bases each). V was pared by 7 bases and J by 2 bases, with 19 bases between. Germline V CDR1 and CDR2: SGHRS, YFSETQ. This CDR3 has 17 amino acids. CDR3 in DNA: TGCGCCAGCCATAAGAGGGGTCAGACGACTGGGGCCAACGTCCTGACTTTC. This encodes CASHKRGQTTGANVLTF. The variable domain in full, completed from reference TRBV5-1 and TRBJ2-6, reads KAGVTQTPRYLIKTRGQQVTLSCSPISGHRSVSWYQQTPGQGLQFLFEYFSETQRNKGNFPGRFSGRQFSNSRSEMNVSTLELGDSALYLCASHKRGQTTGANVLTFGAGSRLTVL.

The chain links TRBV5-4 to TRBJ2-5, with 8 bases identical to TRBD2. Germline lookup yields CDR1 SGHNT and CDR2 YYREEE (reference sequence). The CDR3 covers 15 residues. Trimming took 2 bases from V and 3 from J; bases not matched to a gene: 6. The DNA of the CDR3 is TGTGCCAGCAGCTTAGCGGGAGCTTGGAAAGAGACCCAGTACTTC. Encoded protein: CASSLAGAWKETQYF.

V usage is TRBV18 and J usage is TRBJ1-1, with D possibly being TRBD1 (5 bases). V dropped 2 bases and J dropped 5 bases, with 18 bases sitting between them. CDR1 and CDR2 (germline): KGHSH, LQKENI. CDR3 length: 16 residues. CDR3 sequence (DNA): TGTGCCAGCTCACCATCGACCATGACGGGGGGGACTGAAGCTTTCTTT. Translating it yields CASSPSTMTGGTEAFF.

The chain employs TRBV7-2 and TRBJ1-5, with no clear D. Germline V gene sequence: CDR1 SGHTA, CDR2 FQGNSA. V shed 5 bases and J shed 4 bases, with 18 bases lying between them. The CDR3 length is 16 residues. The CDR3 DNA follows: TGTGCCAGCAGCCCAGGAGGTTATATAGGGAATCAGCCCCAGCATTTT. Its translation is CASSPGGYIGNQPQHF.

This chain links TRBV9 with TRBJ2-1, with TRBD2 identical over 7 bases. The CDR3 loop spans 16 amino acids. Germline CDR1 and CDR2: SGDLS and YYNGEE. The J segment lost 5 bases and the V segment lost 4 bases, leaving 12 bases of the junction unmatched. CDR3 amino acids: CASSPLAPGGHNEQFF. CDR3 DNA: TGTGCCAGCAGCCCACTGGCGCCGGGAGGACACAATGAGCAGTTCTTC. The entire variable domain, with the rest obtained from reference TRBV9 and TRBJ2-1, is as follows: DSGVTQTPKHLITATGQRVTLRCSPRSGDLSVYWYQQSLDQGLQFLIQYYNGEERAKGNILERFSAQQFPDLHSELNLSSLELGDSALYFCASSPLAPGGHNEQFFGPGTRLTVL.

The chain combines TRBV28 with TRBJ1-5, with 7 bases lining up with TRBD1. Trimming took 8 bases from V and 2 from J; bases not matched to a gene: 9. Germline-derived CDR1 and CDR2 are MDHEN and SYDVKM. CDR3 length equals 15 residues. CDR3 DNA: TGTGCCAGCCTACAGTACACAGGGGGCAATCAGCCCCAGCATTTT. It specifies CASLQYTGGNQPQHF.

The chain joins TRBV6-1 to TRBJ2-2; 7 bases are shared with TRBD1. CDR1 and CDR2 (germline): MNHNS, SASEGT. The ends lost 10 bases at V and 2 bases at J; junction bases unmatched: 10. The CDR3 has 15 residues. CDR3 sequence reads: CATTPGQPNTGELFF. In DNA form, the CDR3 reads TGTGCCACCACGCCGGGACAGCCAAACACCGGGGAGCTGTTTTTT.

This rearrangement joins TRBV7-9 to TRBJ2-5; D is uncertain. The CDR3 loop spans 13 amino acids. Trimming pared 2 bases from V and 1 base from J, leaving 5 bases between. CDR1 SEHNR and CDR2 FQNEAQ come from the germline V gene (reference sequence). Here the CDR3 reads CASSLHSQETQYF. The CDR3 DNA reads as TGTGCCAGCAGCTTACACAGCCAAGAGACCCAGTACTTC.

The V and J genes are TRBV7-3 and TRBJ2-7; TRBD2 matches 10 bases. V lost 4 bases, J lost 6 bases, and 6 bases stayed unmatched. Germline values: CDR1 SGHTA, CDR2 FQGTGA. The CDR3 runs to 14 residues. CDR3 DNA sequence: TGTGCCAGCAGCTCCTCTAGCGGGAGCATCGAGCAGTACTTC. Protein sequence: CASSSSSGSIEQYF.

The J gene is TRBJ2-5, the V gene TRBV11-2, with 11 bases that match TRBD2. Germline V gene lookup returns CDR1 SGHAT and CDR2 FQNNGV. CDR3 length equals 17 residues. V lost 2 bases to trimming and J lost 1 base; unmatched junction nucleotides: 6. The CDR3 coding sequence is TGTGCCAGCAGCTTATCGACGGGACTAGCGGTCCAAGAGACCCAGTACTTC. Translating gives CASSLSTGLAVQETQYF. Drawing the rest from reference TRBV11-2 and TRBJ2-5, the complete variable domain is EAGVAQSPRYKIIEKRQSVAFWCNPISGHATLYWYQQILGQGPKLLIQFQNNGVVDDSQLPKDRFSAERLKGVDSTLKIQPAKLEDSAVYLCASSLSTGLAVQETQYFGPGTRLLVL.